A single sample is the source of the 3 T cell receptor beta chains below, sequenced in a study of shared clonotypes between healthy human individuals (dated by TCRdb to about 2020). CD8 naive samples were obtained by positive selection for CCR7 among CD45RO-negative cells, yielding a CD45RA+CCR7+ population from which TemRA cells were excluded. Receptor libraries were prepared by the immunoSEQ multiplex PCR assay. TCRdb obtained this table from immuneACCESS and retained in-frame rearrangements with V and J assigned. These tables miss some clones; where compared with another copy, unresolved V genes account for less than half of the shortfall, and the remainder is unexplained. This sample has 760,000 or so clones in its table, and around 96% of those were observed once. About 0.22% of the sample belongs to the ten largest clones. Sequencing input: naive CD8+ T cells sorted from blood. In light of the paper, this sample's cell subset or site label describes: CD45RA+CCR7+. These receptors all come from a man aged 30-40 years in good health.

CDR3 nucleotide sequence: TGTGCCAGCAGTGAAGGAAATCAGTGGCAGGGGGAGACCCAGTACTTC. Encoded protein: CASSEGNQWQGETQYF. V and J are TRBV6-1 and TRBJ2-5; D possibly corresponds to TRBD1 (6 bases). CDR3 length: 16 amino acids. From germline, CDR1 is MNHNS and CDR2 SASEGT. Trimming shortened V by 1 base and J by 5 bases, and 17 bases separated the two germline ends.

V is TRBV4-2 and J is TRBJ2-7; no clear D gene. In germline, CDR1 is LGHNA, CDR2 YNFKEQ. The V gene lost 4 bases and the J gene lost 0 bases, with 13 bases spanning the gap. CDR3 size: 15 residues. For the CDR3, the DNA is TGTGCCAGCAGCCGAACTTCGGGCAGCTCCTACGAGCAGTACTTC. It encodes CASSRTSGSSYEQYF.

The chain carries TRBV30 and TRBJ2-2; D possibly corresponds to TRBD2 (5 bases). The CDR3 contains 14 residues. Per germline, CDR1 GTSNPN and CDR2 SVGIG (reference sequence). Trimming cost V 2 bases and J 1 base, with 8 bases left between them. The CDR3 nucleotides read TGTGCCTGGAGTAGGGAGCTGAACACCGGGGAGCTGTTTTTT. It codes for CAWSRELNTGELFF.